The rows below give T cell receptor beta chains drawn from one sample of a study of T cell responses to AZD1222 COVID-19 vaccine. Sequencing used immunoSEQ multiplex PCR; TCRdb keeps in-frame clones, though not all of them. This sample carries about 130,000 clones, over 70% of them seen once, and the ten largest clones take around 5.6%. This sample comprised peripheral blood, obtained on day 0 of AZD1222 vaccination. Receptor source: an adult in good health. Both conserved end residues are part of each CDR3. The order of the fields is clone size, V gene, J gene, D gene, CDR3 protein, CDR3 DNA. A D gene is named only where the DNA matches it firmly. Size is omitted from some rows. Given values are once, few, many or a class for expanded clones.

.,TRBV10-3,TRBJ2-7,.,CAISASGSHATYEQYF,TGTGCCATCAGTGCTTCCGGGTCCCACGCAACCTACGAGCAGTACTTC
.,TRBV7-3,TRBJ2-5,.,CASSFGSQETQYF,TGTGCCAGCAGCTTCGGCAGCCAAGAGACCCAGTACTTC
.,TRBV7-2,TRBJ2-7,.,CASSPGASSSYEQYF,TGTGCCAGCAGCCCCGGGGCATCAAGCTCCTACGAGCAGTACTTC
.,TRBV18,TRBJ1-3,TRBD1,CASSPRTTGPSGNTIYF,TGTGCCAGCTCACCACGTACGACAGGGCCCTCTGGAAACACCATATATTTT
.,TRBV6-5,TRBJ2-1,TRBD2,CASRLSGATNNEQFF,TGTGCCAGCAGGCTAAGCGGGGCTACAAACAATGAGCAGTTCTTC
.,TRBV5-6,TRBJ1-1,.,CASSDFLGEAFF,TGTGCCAGCAGCGATTTTTTGGGTGAAGCTTTCTTT
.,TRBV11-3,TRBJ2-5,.,CASSLAQETQYF,TGTGCCAGCAGCTTGGCACAAGAGACCCAGTACTTC
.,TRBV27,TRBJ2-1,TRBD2,CASSPQGGAEQFF,TGTGCCAGCAGTCCCCAGGGAGGGGCTGAGCAGTTCTTC
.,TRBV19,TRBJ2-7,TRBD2,CASSGRGGTESYEQYF,TGTGCCAGTAGTGGCCGCGGGGGGACTGAGTCCTACGAGCAGTACTTC
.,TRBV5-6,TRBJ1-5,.,CASNLGGAGQPQHF,TGTGCCAGCAACTTGGGGGGGGCTGGTCAGCCCCAGCATTTT
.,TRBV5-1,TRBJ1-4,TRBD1,CASSLGQGTSNEKLFF,TGCGCCAGCAGCTTGGGACAGGGGACCAGTAATGAAAAACTGTTTTTT
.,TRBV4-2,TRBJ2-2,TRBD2,CPRTQDRGGLSGELFF,TGTCCCCGCACCCAAGACCGGGGGGGGTTGTCCGGGGAGCTGTTTTTT
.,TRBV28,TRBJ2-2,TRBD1,CASSLIGTGPTGELFF,TGTGCCAGCAGTTTAATTGGGACAGGGCCGACCGGGGAGCTGTTTTTT
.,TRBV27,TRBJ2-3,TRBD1,CASRTGGTVDTQYF,TGTGCCAGCAGGACAGGGGGAACCGTGGATACGCAGTATTTT
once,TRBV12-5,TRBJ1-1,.,CASGLGLNTEAFF,TGTGCTAGTGGTTTGGGGCTAAACACTGAAGCTTTCTTT
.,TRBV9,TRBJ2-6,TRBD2,CASSVVPRGGPSGANVLTF,TGTGCCAGCAGCGTAGTTCCGCGCGGGGGGCCCTCTGGGGCCAACGTCCTGACTTTC
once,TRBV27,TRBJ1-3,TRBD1,CASSSGGSGNTIYF,TGTGCCAGCAGTTCAGGGGGCTCTGGAAACACCATATATTTT
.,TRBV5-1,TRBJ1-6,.,CASSRGDSPLHF,TGCGCCAGCAGCCGAGGGGATTCACCCCTCCACTTT
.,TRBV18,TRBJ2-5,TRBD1,CASSPLEGADLGETQYF,TGTGCCAGCTCACCACTCGAGGGGGCGGATTTAGGGGAGACCCAGTACTTC
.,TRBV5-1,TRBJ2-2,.,CASRGRGDSSAGELFF,TGCGCCAGCAGAGGCAGGGGTGACTCCAGCGCCGGGGAGCTGTTTTTT
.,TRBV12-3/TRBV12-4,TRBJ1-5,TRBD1,CASSSRTGQHF,TGTGCCAGCAGTTCTCGGACAGGGCAGCATTTT
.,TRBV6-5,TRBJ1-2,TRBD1,CASARQGPYGYTF,TGTGCCAGCGCCCGACAGGGGCCCTATGGCTACACCTTC
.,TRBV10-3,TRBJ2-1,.,CAIRPHVGLVYNEQFF,TGTGCCATCAGGCCCCACGTTGGCCTCGTATACAATGAGCAGTTCTTC
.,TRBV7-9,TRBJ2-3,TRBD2,CASSLRGGSFADTQYF,TGTGCCAGCAGCTTACGGGGGGGCTCATTCGCAGATACGCAGTATTTT
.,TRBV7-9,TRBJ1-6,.,CASSLGTSDNSPLHF,TGTGCCAGCAGCTTAGGGACATCCGATAATTCACCCCTCCACTTT
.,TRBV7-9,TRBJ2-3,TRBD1,CASSLAGQTTDTQYF,TGTGCCAGCAGCTTAGCGGGACAGACTACAGATACGCAGTATTTT
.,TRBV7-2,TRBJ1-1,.,CASSLAGMNTEAFF,TGTGCCAGCAGCTTAGCAGGGATGAACACTGAAGCTTTCTTT
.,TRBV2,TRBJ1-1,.,CASSDSDTLNTEAFF,TGTGCCAGCAGTGATTCAGACACTCTGAACACTGAAGCTTTCTTT
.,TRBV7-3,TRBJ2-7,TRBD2,CASSLRGGSDSYEQYF,TGTGCCAGCAGCTTAAGGGGGGGATCGGACTCCTACGAGCAGTACTTC
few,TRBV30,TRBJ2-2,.,CAWSRAHTGELFF,TGTGCCTGGAGTAGGGCCCACACCGGGGAGCTGTTTTTT
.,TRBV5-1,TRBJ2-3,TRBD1,CASSLELRTGMNTQYF,TGCGCCAGCAGCTTGGAGCTTAGGACAGGGATGAATACGCAGTATTTT
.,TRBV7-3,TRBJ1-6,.,CASSPAGRGDNSPLHF,TGTGCCAGCAGCCCGGCGGGCAGGGGAGATAATTCACCCCTCCACTTT
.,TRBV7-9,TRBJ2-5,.,CASRRDGETQYF,TGTGCCAGCAGACGGGACGGAGAGACCCAGTACTTC
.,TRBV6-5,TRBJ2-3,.,CASSYSGRGEDTQYF,TGTGCCAGCAGTTACTCCGGCAGGGGGGAAGATACGCAGTATTTT
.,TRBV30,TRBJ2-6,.,CAWSVVISSGANVLTF,TGTGCCTGGAGTGTGGTAATATCCTCTGGGGCCAACGTCCTGACTTTC
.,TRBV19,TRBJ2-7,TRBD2,CASSPRGGPSYEQYF,TGTGCCAGTAGTCCTCGGGGGGGCCCTTCCTACGAGCAGTACTTC
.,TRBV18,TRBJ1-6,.,CASSRQEDSPLHF,TGTGCCAGCTCACGACAGGAAGATTCACCCCTCCACTTT
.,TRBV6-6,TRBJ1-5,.,CASRIQGGQPQHF,TGTGCCAGCAGGATACAGGGCGGGCAGCCCCAGCATTTT
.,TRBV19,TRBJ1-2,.,CASRKDTTATYGYTF,TGTGCCAGTCGAAAAGACACCACAGCAACCTATGGCTACACCTTC
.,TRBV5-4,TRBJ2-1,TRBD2,CASRPGLAGGNSYNEQFF,TGTGCCAGCAGACCGGGACTAGCGGGGGGCAACTCCTACAATGAGCAGTTCTTC
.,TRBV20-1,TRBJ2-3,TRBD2,CSASGFGLATDTQYF,TGCAGTGCAAGTGGGTTCGGACTAGCTACAGATACGCAGTATTTT
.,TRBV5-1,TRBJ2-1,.,CASSFREPRNEQFF,TGCGCCAGCAGCTTTAGGGAGCCTAGGAATGAGCAGTTCTTC
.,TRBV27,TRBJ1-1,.,CASTGGTEAFF,TGTGCCAGCACCGGAGGCACTGAAGCTTTCTTT
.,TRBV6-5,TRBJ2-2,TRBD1,CASSLDRASGELFF,TGTGCCAGCAGCTTAGACAGGGCCTCCGGGGAGCTGTTTTTT
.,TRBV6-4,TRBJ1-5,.,CASRPDGENQPQHF,TGTGCCAGCAGGCCGGATGGGGAGAATCAGCCCCAGCATTTT
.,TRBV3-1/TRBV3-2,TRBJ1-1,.,CASSLDFLNTEAFF,TGTGCCAGCAGCCTGGACTTTTTGAACACTGAAGCTTTCTTT
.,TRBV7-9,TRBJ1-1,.,CASSPMGGAMKAFF,TGTGCCAGCAGCCCCATGGGGGGAGCCATGAAAGCTTTCTTT
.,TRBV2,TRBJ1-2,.,CASRAEATNYGYTF,TGTGCCAGCAGGGCGGAAGCTACTAACTATGGCTACACCTTC
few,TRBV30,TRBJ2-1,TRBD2,CAWSGSGGIHNEQFF,TGTGCCTGGAGTGGGAGCGGGGGGATCCACAATGAGCAGTTCTTC
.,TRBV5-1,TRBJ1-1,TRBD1,CASSLEGQGAKAFF,TGCGCCAGCAGCTTGGAGGGACAGGGGGCGAAAGCTTTCTTT
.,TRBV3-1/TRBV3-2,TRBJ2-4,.,CASSQEVAKNIQYF,TGTGCCAGCAGCCAAGAGGTAGCCAAAAACATTCAGTACTTC
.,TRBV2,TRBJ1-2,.,CASSRQESAGYGYTF,TGTGCCAGCAGCCGACAGGAATCTGCGGGCTATGGCTACACCTTC
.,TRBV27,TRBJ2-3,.,CASSLGQNTDTQYF,TGTGCCAGCAGTTTAGGTCAGAACACAGATACGCAGTATTTT
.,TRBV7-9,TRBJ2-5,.,CASSNGGTQETQYF,TGTGCCAGCAGCAACGGGGGCACACAAGAGACCCAGTACTTC
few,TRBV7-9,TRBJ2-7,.,CASSSPHGQYF,TGTGCCAGCAGCTCTCCGCATGGGCAGTACTTC
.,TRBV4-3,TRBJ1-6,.,CASSFDRLVAANNSPLHF,TGCGCCAGCAGCTTTGATAGGTTGGTGGCGGCAAATAATTCACCCCTCCACTTT
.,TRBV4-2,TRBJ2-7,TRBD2,CASSQVGTSGYEQYF,TGTGCCAGCAGCCAAGTTGGGACTAGCGGCTACGAGCAGTACTTC